A selection of T cell receptor beta chains follows, all from one sample in a study of OX40 agonist ivuxolimab in advanced cancers. Profiled with immunoSEQ multiplex PCR; TCRdb holds only in-frame clones, not every one. The profile covers about 60,000 clones, with 85% to 90% appearing a single time and less than 2% taken by the ten largest. The sequencing here drew on CD4+ or CD8+ T cells sorted from blood, taken in a trial of the OX40 agonist ivuxolimab. The receptor source for this set is an adult with an advanced solid tumor such as melanoma, head and neck, liver or kidney cancer. CDR3s include the opening cysteine and the closing phenylalanine or tryptophan. The D gene is left open where the match is weak. A row's size may be missing; if present it is once, few, many or a size class.

clone_size: NA; v_call: TRBV5-1; j_call: TRBJ1-4; d_call: NA; cdr3_aa: CASSLGPGPNEKLFF; cdr3_nt: TGCGCCAGCAGCTTGGGACCAGGACCGAATGAAAAACTGTTTTTT
clone_size: NA; v_call: TRBV18; j_call: TRBJ2-1; d_call: NA; cdr3_aa: CASSPLQGSNNEQFF; cdr3_nt: TGTGCCAGCTCACCATTGCAGGGATCTAACAATGAGCAGTTCTTC
clone_size: once; v_call: TRBV5-4; j_call: TRBJ1-4; d_call: NA; cdr3_aa: CASSPAGATNEKLFF; cdr3_nt: TGTGCCAGCAGCCCCGCAGGGGCAACTAATGAAAAACTGTTTTTT
clone_size: NA; v_call: TRBV6-6; j_call: TRBJ2-6; d_call: NA; cdr3_aa: CASSPSGRTGANVLTF; cdr3_nt: TGTGCCAGCAGTCCATCCGGGCGGACTGGGGCCAACGTCCTGACTTTC
clone_size: NA; v_call: TRBV6-6; j_call: TRBJ2-7; d_call: TRBD2; cdr3_aa: CASSYRAGEGGEQYF; cdr3_nt: TGTGCCAGCAGTTATCGAGCGGGAGAAGGAGGAGAGCAGTACTTC
clone_size: NA; v_call: TRBV6-1; j_call: TRBJ2-7; d_call: TRBD2; cdr3_aa: CASSEAGGPWEQYF; cdr3_nt: TGTGCCAGCAGTGAAGCGGGAGGGCCGTGGGAGCAGTACTTC
clone_size: NA; v_call: TRBV5-6; j_call: TRBJ2-7; d_call: NA; cdr3_aa: CASSLVSKKPYEQYF; cdr3_nt: TGTGCCAGCAGCTTGGTCTCGAAAAAACCCTACGAGCAGTACTTC
clone_size: NA; v_call: TRBV7-9; j_call: TRBJ2-1; d_call: TRBD2; cdr3_aa: CASSSLGTSGRNEQFF; cdr3_nt: TGTGCCAGCAGCTCGCTCGGGACTAGCGGGAGGAATGAGCAGTTCTTC
clone_size: NA; v_call: TRBV6-5; j_call: TRBJ1-4; d_call: TRBD1; cdr3_aa: CASSQGAVSEKLFF; cdr3_nt: TGTGCCAGCTCTCAGGGGGCAGTAAGTGAAAAACTGTTTTTT
clone_size: NA; v_call: TRBV5-5; j_call: TRBJ1-1; d_call: NA; cdr3_aa: CASSYSHYVEAFF; cdr3_nt: TGTGCCAGCAGCTACTCGCATTATGTTGAAGCTTTCTTT
clone_size: NA; v_call: TRBV28; j_call: TRBJ2-1; d_call: TRBD2; cdr3_aa: CASIGSGSRINEQFF; cdr3_nt: TGTGCCAGCATCGGTAGCGGGAGCAGGATCAATGAGCAGTTCTTC
clone_size: once; v_call: TRBV5-8; j_call: TRBJ1-1; d_call: TRBD1; cdr3_aa: CASRSTGQGNTEAFF; cdr3_nt: TGTGCCAGCAGATCCACGGGACAGGGAAACACTGAAGCTTTCTTT
clone_size: once; v_call: TRBV28; j_call: TRBJ1-2; d_call: NA; cdr3_aa: CASSLWTTALDGYTF; cdr3_nt: TGTGCCAGCAGTTTATGGACGACAGCCCTGGATGGCTACACCTTC
clone_size: NA; v_call: TRBV5-5; j_call: TRBJ1-2; d_call: TRBD1; cdr3_aa: CASSLDRGNLGYTF; cdr3_nt: TGTGCCAGCAGCTTGGACAGGGGTAACTTAGGCTACACCTTC
clone_size: NA; v_call: TRBV7-9; j_call: TRBJ2-1; d_call: TRBD1; cdr3_aa: CASSLIQGDEQFF; cdr3_nt: TGTGCCAGCAGCTTAATTCAGGGGGATGAGCAGTTCTTC
clone_size: NA; v_call: TRBV28; j_call: TRBJ1-1; d_call: NA; cdr3_aa: CASSLRGTEAFF; cdr3_nt: TGTGCCAGCAGTTTAAGGGGCACTGAAGCTTTCTTT
clone_size: NA; v_call: TRBV6-5; j_call: TRBJ2-2; d_call: TRBD1; cdr3_aa: CASSSGTGQDTGELFF; cdr3_nt: TGTGCCAGCAGTTCCGGGACAGGGCAGGACACCGGGGAGCTGTTTTTT
clone_size: NA; v_call: TRBV7-2; j_call: TRBJ2-5; d_call: NA; cdr3_aa: CASSLLRLQETQYF; cdr3_nt: TGTGCCAGCAGCTTACTCAGATTACAAGAGACCCAGTACTTC
clone_size: NA; v_call: TRBV28; j_call: TRBJ2-1; d_call: TRBD2; cdr3_aa: CASSFAGDFYNEQFF; cdr3_nt: TGTGCCAGCAGTTTTGCGGGGGATTTCTACAATGAGCAGTTCTTC
clone_size: few; v_call: TRBV6-5; j_call: TRBJ2-1; d_call: TRBD1; cdr3_aa: CASSYGGSGGHNEQFF; cdr3_nt: TGTGCCAGCAGTTACGGCGGGTCAGGGGGCCACAATGAGCAGTTCTTC
clone_size: NA; v_call: TRBV18; j_call: TRBJ2-5; d_call: TRBD2; cdr3_aa: CASSLGPSGETQYF; cdr3_nt: TGTGCCAGCTCACTGGGGCCTAGCGGGGAGACCCAGTACTTC
clone_size: NA; v_call: TRBV4-1; j_call: TRBJ1-2; d_call: NA; cdr3_aa: CASSQDFAGRDGYTF; cdr3_nt: TGCGCCAGCAGCCAAGATTTTGCAGGCAGGGATGGCTACACCTTC
clone_size: NA; v_call: TRBV2; j_call: TRBJ2-1; d_call: NA; cdr3_aa: CASSYRGENEQFF; cdr3_nt: TGTGCCAGCAGTTACCGGGGTGAAAATGAGCAGTTCTTC
clone_size: NA; v_call: TRBV5-6; j_call: TRBJ2-7; d_call: NA; cdr3_aa: CASSPIGPYEQYF; cdr3_nt: TGTGCCAGCAGCCCAATTGGACCCTACGAGCAGTACTTC
clone_size: NA; v_call: TRBV18; j_call: TRBJ2-1; d_call: NA; cdr3_aa: CASSPPSASRDEQFF; cdr3_nt: TGTGCCAGCTCACCCCCCAGTGCTTCTAGGGATGAGCAGTTCTTC
clone_size: NA; v_call: TRBV7-9; j_call: TRBJ2-2; d_call: NA; cdr3_aa: CASSLAQGRTGELFF; cdr3_nt: TGTGCCAGCAGCTTAGCGCAGGGTAGGACCGGGGAGCTGTTTTTT
clone_size: NA; v_call: TRBV29-1; j_call: TRBJ2-6; d_call: NA; cdr3_aa: CSVPTGPSSGANVLTF; cdr3_nt: TGCAGCGTTCCGACAGGTCCAAGCTCTGGGGCCAACGTCCTGACTTTC